This TCR beta chain was recovered during a study of patients and donors after allogeneic stem cell transplantation. CDR3 length: 14 residues. From the RT-PCR reads, TCRdb called clonotypes with MiXCR, one entry per CDR3 protein. The sample includes hundreds of thousands of distinct CDR3 sequences, approximately 16% of them seen just once. Sample: blood, either unsorted or a sorted T cell fraction (not recorded which). This chain links TRBV1 with TRBJ2-1. TRBV1 is a known pseudogene. The TCR comes from a human donor who was either an allogeneic HSCT recipient or a stem cell or donor lymphocyte infusion donor (not recorded which). It is not recorded whose cells these are; they may come from a transplant donor. This CDR3 is CTSSGNKGTNEQFF. The CDR3 region has the DNA TGCACCAGCAGCGGGAATAAGGGAACAAATGAGCAGTTCTTC.